Each of the 17 T cell receptor beta chains below was sequenced from the same sample in a study of CXCR3-negative and CXCR3-positive naive CD8 T cells. Study-wide results and caveats: Relative to CXCR3-negative naive cells, CXCR3-positive naive cells had more hydrophobic TRB CDR3s.

TRB cDNA libraries were made by UMI-labeled 5' RACE. TCRdb re-analyzed the 5' RACE reads; it lists each CDR3 protein once, without DNA. This sample contains around 120,000 distinct CDR3 sequences. No cognate antigen is known for these TCRs. Material: naive CXCR3+ CD8+ T cells from blood. Subset: CD45RO-CCR7+CD27+CD95- naive CD8+ T cells expressing CXCR3 (TNR3+). The origin of the receptors is a human donor in good health. Some clones in this sample may be carry-over from other donors' samples.

V usage is TRBV7-9 and J usage is TRBJ1-2; TCRdb picks TRBD1, but there is no DNA to check that call. CDR3 length: 15 amino acids. Per the germline V gene, CDR1 is SEHNR and CDR2 is FQNEAQ (reference sequence). The CDR3 sequence: CASSGAERRDYGYTF.

The chain links TRBV10-3 to TRBJ2-7; TCRdb gives TRBD2 as the D gene, but with no DNA this cannot be confirmed. Germline V gene data show CDR1 as ENHRY and CDR2 as SYGVKD. The CDR3 sequence is 15 residues long. The CDR3 sequence: CAINPGGPDGYEQYF.

The genes are TRBV6-4 and TRBJ2-3; the D call from TCRdb, TRBD1, cannot be confirmed without DNA. The CDR3 contains 17 residues. CDR1 and CDR2 (germline): MRHNA, SNTAGT. The CDR3 loop reads CASSTTPRDRDTDTQYF.

CDR3 loop: CASSPDRASPLHF. The rearrangement uses TRBV7-3 and TRBJ1-6; TCRdb's D call of TRBD1 is untestable without DNA. The CDR3 contains 13 residues. CDR1 is SGHTA and CDR2 is FQGTGA in the germline V gene.

This rearrangement joins TRBV29-1 to TRBJ2-3. The CDR3 has 12 residues. The germline CDR1 and CDR2 sequences are SQVTM and ANQGSEA. CDR3 residues: CSTRSSMDTQYF.

CDR3 amino acids: CASSLLGQGRETQYF. The genes are TRBV7-6 and TRBJ2-5; TCRdb indicates TRBD1, and absent DNA this call remains unverified. The CDR3 sequence is 15 residues long. CDR1 and CDR2 (germline): SGHVS, FNYEAQ.

The chain recombines TRBV5-6 with TRBJ2-7; the TRBD1 assignment by TCRdb is unverifiable without DNA. This CDR3 region has 14 residues. Germline CDR1 and CDR2: SGHDT and YYEEEE. The CDR3 loop is CASSPPWVSYEQYF. Using reference TRBV5-6 and TRBJ2-7 for the parts outside the CDR3, the full variable domain is DAGVTQSPTHLIKTRGQQVTLRCSPKSGHDTVSWYQQALGQGPQFIFQYYEEEERQRGNFPDRFSGHQFPNYSSELNVNALLLGDSALYLCASSPPWVSYEQYFGPGTRLTVT.

The rearrangement links TRBV25-1 to TRBJ1-5; TCRdb indicates TRBD1, and absent DNA this call remains unverified. The CDR3 sequence is 19 residues long. CDR1 is MGHDK, CDR2 SYGVNS, per germline. This chain's CDR3 is CASSGKTGPGVYSNQPQHF.

The chain couples TRBV29-1 to TRBJ1-1; with no DNA, the TCRdb D assignment of TRBD1 cannot be verified. The CDR3 runs 14 residues. CDR1 SQVTM and CDR2 ANQGSEA come from the germline V gene. The CDR3 here is CSVGQGFMNTEAFF.

The chain carries TRBV6-2 or TRBV6-3 and TRBJ2-5; TCRdb's assignment of TRBD2 cannot be checked, as there is no DNA. The germline V gene encodes CDR1 MNHEY and CDR2 SVGEGT. The CDR3 extends over 19 amino acids. CDR3 residues: CASSYLGGTSGGIQETQYF.

The chain recombines TRBV27 with TRBJ1-1. The germline CDR1 and CDR2 sequences are MNHEY and SMNVEV (reference sequence). The CDR3 spans 16 residues. This chain's CDR3 is CASSLGYGLLNTEAFF.

This chain joins TRBV20-1 and TRBJ2-5; TCRdb returns TRBD1, unconfirmable since there is no DNA. The germline V gene has CDR1 DFQATT and CDR2 SNEGSKA (reference sequence). The CDR3 has 15 amino acids. CDR3: CSARVVGQGQETQYF.

The chain carries TRBV2 and TRBJ1-3. The CDR3 totals 15 residues. Germline-derived CDR1 and CDR2 are SNHLY and FYNNEI. This CDR3 is CASKSTAYSGNTIYF.

This sequence joins TRBV28 and TRBJ2-3; no DNA is available, so the TRBD2 call from TCRdb remains unchecked. The CDR3 sequence is 17 residues long. Germline CDR1 is MDHEN and CDR2 is SYDVKM. The CDR3 reads CASSSTSGRSGTDTQYF. The full variable domain, in which reference TRBV28 and TRBJ2-3 provide the parts outside the CDR3, is DVKVTQSSRYLVKRTGEKVFLECVQDMDHENMFWYRQDPGLGLRLIYFSYDVKMKEKGDIPEGYSVSREKKERFSLILESASTNQTSMYLCASSSTSGRSGTDTQYFGPGTRLTVL.

This chain links TRBV7-9 with TRBJ2-2; the TCRdb call, TRBD2, lacks DNA for checking. The length of the CDR3 is 16 residues. CDR1 and CDR2 from the germline V gene are SEHNR and FQNEAQ (reference sequence). The CDR3 spells CASTETDFSGTGELFF.

J is TRBJ2-3 and V is TRBV6-2 or TRBV6-3. Germline V gene data show CDR1 as MNHEY and CDR2 as SVGEGT. This CDR3 is 16 amino acids long. The CDR3 sequence is CASSVDLTPSTDTQYF.

This chain joins TRBV7-3 and TRBJ2-3. This CDR3 has 13 residues. Per germline, CDR1 SGHTA and CDR2 FQGTGA. CDR3 protein: CASSFGSPDTQYF.